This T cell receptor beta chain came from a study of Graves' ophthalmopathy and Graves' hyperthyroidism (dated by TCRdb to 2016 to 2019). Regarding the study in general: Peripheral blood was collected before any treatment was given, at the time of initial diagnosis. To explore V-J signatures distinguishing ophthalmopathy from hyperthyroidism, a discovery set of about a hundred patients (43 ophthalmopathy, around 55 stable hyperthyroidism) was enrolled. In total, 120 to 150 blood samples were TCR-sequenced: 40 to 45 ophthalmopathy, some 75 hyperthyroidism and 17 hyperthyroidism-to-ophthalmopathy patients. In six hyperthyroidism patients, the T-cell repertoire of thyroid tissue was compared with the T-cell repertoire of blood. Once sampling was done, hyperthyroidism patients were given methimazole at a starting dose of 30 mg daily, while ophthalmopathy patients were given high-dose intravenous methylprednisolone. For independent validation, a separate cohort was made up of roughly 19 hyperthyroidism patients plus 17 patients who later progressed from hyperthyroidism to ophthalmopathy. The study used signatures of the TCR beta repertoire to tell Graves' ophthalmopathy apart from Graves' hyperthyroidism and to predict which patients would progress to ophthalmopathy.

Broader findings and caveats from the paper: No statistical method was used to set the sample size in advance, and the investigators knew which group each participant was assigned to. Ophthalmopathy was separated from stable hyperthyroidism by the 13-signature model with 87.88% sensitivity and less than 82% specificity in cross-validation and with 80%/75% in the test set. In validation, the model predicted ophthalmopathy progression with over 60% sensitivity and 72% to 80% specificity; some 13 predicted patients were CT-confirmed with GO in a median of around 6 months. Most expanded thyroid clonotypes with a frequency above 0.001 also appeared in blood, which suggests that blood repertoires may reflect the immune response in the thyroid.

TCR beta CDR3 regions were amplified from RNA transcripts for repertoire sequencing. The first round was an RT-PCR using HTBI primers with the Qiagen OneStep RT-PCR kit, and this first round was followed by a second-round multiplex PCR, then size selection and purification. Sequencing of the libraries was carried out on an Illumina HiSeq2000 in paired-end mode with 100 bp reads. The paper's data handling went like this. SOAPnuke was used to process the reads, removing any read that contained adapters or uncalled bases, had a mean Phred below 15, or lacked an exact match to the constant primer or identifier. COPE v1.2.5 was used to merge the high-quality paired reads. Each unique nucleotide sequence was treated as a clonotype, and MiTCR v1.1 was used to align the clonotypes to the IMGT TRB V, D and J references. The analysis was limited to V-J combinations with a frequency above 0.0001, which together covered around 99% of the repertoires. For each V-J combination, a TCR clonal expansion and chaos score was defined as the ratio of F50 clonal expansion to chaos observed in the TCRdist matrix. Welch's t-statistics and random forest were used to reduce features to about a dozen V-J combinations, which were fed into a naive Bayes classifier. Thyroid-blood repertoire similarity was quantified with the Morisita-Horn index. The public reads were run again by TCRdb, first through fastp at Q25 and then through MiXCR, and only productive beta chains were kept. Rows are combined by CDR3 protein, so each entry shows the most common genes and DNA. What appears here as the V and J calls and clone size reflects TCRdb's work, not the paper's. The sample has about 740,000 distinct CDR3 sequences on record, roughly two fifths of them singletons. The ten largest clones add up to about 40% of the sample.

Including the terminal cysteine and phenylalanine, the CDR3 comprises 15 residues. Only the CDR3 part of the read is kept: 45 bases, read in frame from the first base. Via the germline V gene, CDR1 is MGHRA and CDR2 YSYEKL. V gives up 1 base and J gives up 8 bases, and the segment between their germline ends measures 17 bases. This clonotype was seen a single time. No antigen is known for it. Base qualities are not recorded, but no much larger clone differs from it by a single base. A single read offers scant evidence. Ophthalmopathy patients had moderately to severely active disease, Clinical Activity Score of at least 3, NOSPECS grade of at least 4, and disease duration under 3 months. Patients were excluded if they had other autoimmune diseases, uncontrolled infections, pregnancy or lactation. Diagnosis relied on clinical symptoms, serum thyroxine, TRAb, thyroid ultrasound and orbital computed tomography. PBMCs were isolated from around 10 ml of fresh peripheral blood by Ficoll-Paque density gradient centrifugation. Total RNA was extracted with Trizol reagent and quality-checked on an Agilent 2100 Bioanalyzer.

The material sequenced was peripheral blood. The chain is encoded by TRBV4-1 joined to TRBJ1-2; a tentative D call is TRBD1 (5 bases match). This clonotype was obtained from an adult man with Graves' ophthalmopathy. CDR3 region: CASSQGGTAFEGYTF. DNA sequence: TGCGCCAGCAGCCAAGGAGGGACCGCATTTGAAGGCTACACCTTC.